These T cell receptor beta chains were read from a single sample in a study of blood T cell repertoires in COVID-19. Clones were read by immunoSEQ multiplex PCR, and TCRdb kept only the in-frame ones, dropping some. The sample carries about 210,000 clones, 65% to 90% recorded once. Sequencing used peripheral blood. The receptors shown here come from a man in his fifties with active or convalescent COVID-19. Both conserved end residues are part of each CDR3. Each record gives: D gene, V gene, J gene, clone size, CDR3 protein, CDR3 DNA. D genes are given only for firm matches. Expanded clones get a size class; other rows say once, few or many, or leave the size out.

d_call: TRBD1
v_call: TRBV5-4
j_call: TRBJ2-7
clone_size: .
cdr3_aa: CASSSTGTEQYF
cdr3_nt: TGTGCCAGCAGCTCGACAGGGACCGAGCAGTACTTC

d_call: TRBD2
v_call: TRBV18
j_call: TRBJ2-2
clone_size: .
cdr3_aa: CASSPPAGAGELFF
cdr3_nt: TGTGCCAGCTCACCACCAGCGGGAGCCGGGGAGCTGTTTTTT

d_call: .
v_call: TRBV20-1
j_call: TRBJ2-1
clone_size: .
cdr3_aa: CSASAVSGEQFF
cdr3_nt: TGCAGTGCTAGTGCGGTGTCGGGAGAGCAGTTCTTC

d_call: TRBD2
v_call: TRBV28
j_call: TRBJ2-1
clone_size: few
cdr3_aa: CASRLAGGDNEQFF
cdr3_nt: TGTGCCAGCAGACTAGCGGGAGGGGACAATGAGCAGTTCTTC

d_call: TRBD1
v_call: TRBV5-1
j_call: TRBJ2-5
clone_size: .
cdr3_aa: CASTAGGRETQYF
cdr3_nt: TGCGCCAGCACGGCAGGGGGCCGGGAGACCCAGTACTTC

d_call: .
v_call: TRBV27
j_call: TRBJ2-7
clone_size: .
cdr3_aa: CASSLSGYYEQYF
cdr3_nt: TGTGCCAGCAGTTTAAGCGGGTACTACGAGCAGTACTTC

d_call: TRBD1
v_call: TRBV5-6
j_call: TRBJ1-1
clone_size: .
cdr3_aa: CASSFGQGSTEAFF
cdr3_nt: TGTGCCAGCAGCTTTGGACAGGGAAGCACTGAAGCTTTCTTT

d_call: TRBD1
v_call: TRBV5-1
j_call: TRBJ1-6
clone_size: .
cdr3_aa: CASSLEGGSSPLHF
cdr3_nt: TGCGCCAGCAGCTTGGAAGGGGGCAGTTCACCCCTCCACTTT

d_call: .
v_call: TRBV7-2
j_call: TRBJ2-3
clone_size: .
cdr3_aa: CASSFITDTQYF
cdr3_nt: TGTGCCAGCAGCTTTATAACAGATACGCAGTATTTT

d_call: TRBD1
v_call: TRBV28
j_call: TRBJ1-1
clone_size: .
cdr3_aa: CASRQQDRRSTEAFF
cdr3_nt: TGTGCCAGCAGACAACAGGACAGGAGGAGCACTGAAGCTTTCTTT

d_call: TRBD2
v_call: TRBV2
j_call: TRBJ2-1
clone_size: few
cdr3_aa: CASSEASGGAYNEQFF
cdr3_nt: TGTGCCAGCAGTGAAGCTAGCGGGGGTGCCTACAATGAGCAGTTCTTC

d_call: TRBD1
v_call: TRBV29-1
j_call: TRBJ2-2
clone_size: .
cdr3_aa: CSATTGANTGELFF
cdr3_nt: TGCAGCGCCACTACAGGGGCTAACACCGGGGAGCTGTTTTTT

d_call: .
v_call: TRBV11-2
j_call: TRBJ1-2
clone_size: .
cdr3_aa: CASSSGANYGYTF
cdr3_nt: TGTGCCAGCAGCTCGGGTGCTAACTATGGCTACACCTTC